Following are 25 T cell receptor beta chains from one sample sequenced in a study of blood T cell repertoires in COVID-19. The table came from immunoSEQ multiplex PCR; TCRdb's copy has only in-frame clones and leaves some out. Of under 300,000 clones in the sample, about 80% were seen once. Specimen: peripheral blood. Every receptor here comes from an elderly woman with acute or convalescent COVID-19.

The DNA of the CDR3 is TGTGCCAGCAGCTTGGGGATAAGCGGGGGCACAGATACGCAGTATTTT. Amino acid sequence: CASSLGISGGTDTQYF. This chain connects TRBV11-3 to TRBJ2-3; TRBD2 matches 7 bases. The CDR3 length is 16 residues. J lost 1 base, V lost 3 bases, and 7 bases had no gene match. Germline loops: CDR1 SGHNT, CDR2 YENEEA.

The CDR3 reads CASRVGGQPTNSPLHF. CDR3 nucleotides: TGTGCCAGCAGAGTAGGGGGACAGCCTACAAATTCACCCCTCCACTTT. J is TRBJ1-6 and V is TRBV2, with 7 bases lining up with TRBD1. Germline V gene lookup returns CDR1 SNHLY and CDR2 FYNNEI. V trimming: 6 bases; J trimming: 7 bases; junction bases outside the gene matches: 12. There are 16 residues in the CDR3.

This clone occurred a few times. A junction boundary mismatches the germline segment, possibly from a read error. The rearrangement uses TRBV3-1 (or the pseudogene TRBV3-2) and TRBJ1-2; D possibly corresponds to TRBD1 (6 bases). Germline loops: CDR1 LGHDT, CDR2 YNNKEL (reference sequence). This CDR3 is 13 amino acids long. CDR3 amino acids: CASSQTKGEPPAF. Here the CDR3 DNA reads TGTGCCAGCAGCCAGACCAAGGGGGAACCCCCCGCCTTC.

The chain employs TRBV5-6 and TRBJ1-2, with 7 bases that match TRBD1. The V gene's germline CDR1 is SGHDT and CDR2 YYEEEE. V shed 4 bases and J 7 bases; nucleotides not matched to a gene: 10. The CDR3 totals 14 residues. The CDR3 DNA reads TGTGCCAGCAGCCCTACAGGGGTCGCTTCTGGCTACACCTTC. Protein sequence: CASSPTGVASGYTF.

The chain carries TRBV6-1 and TRBJ2-7, with D possibly matching TRBD2 (6 bases). The germline gives CDR1 MNHNS, CDR2 SASEGT. Trimming cost V 3 bases and J 6 bases, with 15 bases left between them. This CDR3 has 14 residues. The CDR3 loop reads CASSELLAQGEQYF. The CDR3 DNA reads TGTGCCAGCAGTGAGTTACTAGCTCAAGGCGAGCAGTACTTC.

This rearrangement joins TRBV6-5 to TRBJ2-3; D possibly corresponds to TRBD2 (6 bases). The CDR3 loop spans 14 amino acids. With 7 bases removed from V and 1 base from J, the gap between germline ends came to 12 bases. Germline assignment: CDR1 MNHEY and CDR2 SVGAGI. CDR3 sequence reads: CASNGGTGTDTQYF. In DNA, the CDR3 is TGTGCCAGCAATGGGGGGACCGGCACAGATACGCAGTATTTT.

The J gene is TRBJ2-1, the V gene TRBV6-4, with D possibly matching TRBD2 (5 bases). The V and J ends lost 6 bases and 5 bases respectively, with 11 bases between them. Germline loops: CDR1 MRHNA, CDR2 SNTAGT. The CDR3 is made up of 13 amino acids. The CDR3 loop is CASSHEEDNEQFF. DNA of the CDR3: TGTGCCAGCAGCCACGAGGAGGACAATGAGCAGTTCTTC.

This chain links TRBV5-1 with TRBJ1-1, with TRBD1 as a possible D gene (5 bases). V was clipped by 1 base and J by 0 bases, with 13 bases between them. CDR1 and CDR2 from the germline V gene are SGHRS and YFSETQ. The CDR3 is made up of 16 amino acids. The CDR3 coding sequence is TGCGCCAGCAGCTTGTCCCGACAGTCGATGAACACTGAAGCTTTCTTT. Residues: CASSLSRQSMNTEAFF.

The rearrangement joins TRBV3-1 (or the pseudogene TRBV3-2) to TRBJ2-4, with 7 bases identical to TRBD2. This CDR3 is built from 16 residues. Germline CDR1 and CDR2: LGHDT and YNNKEL (reference sequence). J lost 1 base, V lost 0 bases, and 3 bases had no gene match. The CDR3 coding sequence is TGTGCCAGCAGCCAAGATCTCGGGGGGGCCAAAAACATTCAGTACTTC. It encodes CASSQDLGGAKNIQYF.

V usage is TRBV5-1 and J usage is TRBJ1-3; 7 bases align to TRBD1. Germline-derived CDR1 and CDR2 are SGHRS and YFSETQ. The J segment lost 7 bases and the V segment lost 2 bases, leaving 9 bases of the junction unmatched. This CDR3 spans 15 amino acids. The CDR3 nucleotides read TGCGCCAGCAGCTTACAGGGGTATTCAAGTAACACCATATATTTT. Protein product: CASSLQGYSSNTIYF.

V is TRBV7-9 and J is TRBJ2-3; TRBD2 aligns across 8 bases. CDR3 size: 15 residues. The junction had 5 bases not matched to a gene; V was cut back by 1 base and J by 5 bases. CDR1 and CDR2 (germline): SEHNR, FQNEAQ (reference sequence). The CDR3 bases are TGTGCCAGCAGCTTAGTGCAGGGACTAGAAGATACGCAGTATTTT. The encoded protein is CASSLVQGLEDTQYF.

This clone was detected only a few times. J is TRBJ1-1 and V is TRBV6-5; D may be TRBD1 (6 bases). V shed 2 bases and J shed 6 bases, with 16 bases lying between them. The CDR3 covers 15 residues. The germline CDR1 and CDR2 sequences are MNHEY and SVGAGI. The CDR3 spells CASSYETGRSPEAFF. CDR3 nucleotides: TGTGCCAGCAGTTACGAGACAGGTCGGTCTCCTGAAGCTTTCTTT.

This sequence joins TRBV12-3 or TRBV12-4 and TRBJ2-7; a possible D gene is TRBD2 (5 bases). V was cut by 6 bases and J by 6 bases, with 12 bases left in between. This CDR3 contains 12 residues. CDR3 nucleotides: TGTGCCAGCAGCCCCGGACTTACCGAGCAGTACTTC. As protein: CASSPGLTEQYF.

The rearrangement links TRBV5-1 to TRBJ1-1; TRBD1 aligns across 8 bases. J was trimmed by 0 bases and V by 4 bases; bases with no gene match: 8. The germline gives CDR1 SGHRS, CDR2 YFSETQ. The CDR3 has 16 residues. CDR3 protein: CASSIGQGAMNTEAFF. CDR3 coding DNA: TGCGCCAGCAGCATCGGACAGGGCGCCATGAACACTGAAGCTTTCTTT. Drawing the rest from reference TRBV5-1 and TRBJ1-1, the complete variable domain is KAGVTQTPRYLIKTRGQQVTLSCSPISGHRSVSWYQQTPGQGLQFLFEYFSETQRNKGNFPGRFSGRQFSNSRSEMNVSTLELGDSALYLCASSIGQGAMNTEAFFGQGTRLTVV.

The rearrangement links TRBV7-9 to TRBJ2-1; TRBD2 aligns across 7 bases. The CDR3 has 15 amino acids. V was pared by 1 base and J by 9 bases, with 9 bases of the junction left unmatched. CDR1 and CDR2 (germline): SEHNR, FQNEAQ (reference sequence). The CDR3 DNA follows: TGTGCCAGCAGCTTAGGGGGGGTGATAGCGGGTGAGCAGTTCTTC. Protein sequence: CASSLGGVIAGEQFF.

V gene TRBV7-8 combines with J gene TRBJ1-3; 10 positions agree with TRBD1. Germline lookup yields CDR1 SGHVS and CDR2 FQNEAQ. V lost 4 bases, J lost 2 bases, and 5 bases stayed unmatched. The CDR3 loop spans 16 amino acids. The CDR3 DNA follows: TGTGCCAGCAGCTGGGGACAGGGGTCTGCTGGAAACACCATATATTTT. Translated: CASSWGQGSAGNTIYF.

The V and J genes are TRBV2 and TRBJ1-3; tentative D call: TRBD1 (6 bases). Per the germline V gene, CDR1 is SNHLY and CDR2 is FYNNEI. The CDR3 extends over 16 amino acids. V lost 4 bases and J 0 bases, leaving 13 bases between the germline ends. Written as DNA, the CDR3 is TGTGCCAGCAGTGCACAGGGAAGCTACTCTGGAAACACCATATATTTT. As protein: CASSAQGSYSGNTIYF.

In this sample, this clone turned up a few times. The J gene is TRBJ1-2, the V gene TRBV4-1, with a weak D call TRBD1 (5 bases). Deletions cut 6 bases from V and 4 bases from J, with 21 bases between. This CDR3 has 16 amino acids. The germline V gene encodes CDR1 MGHRA and CDR2 YSYEKL. CDR3 sequence (DNA): TGCGCCAGCAGTCCAAGTGGGGGAGGGATCCTCTATGGCTACACCTTC. This gives the protein CASSPSGGGILYGYTF.

This sequence joins TRBV2 and TRBJ1-4, with 10 bases aligning to TRBD1. The germline V gene has CDR1 SNHLY and CDR2 FYNNEI. The CDR3 covers 14 residues. Germline trimming cut 3 bases from V and 6 bases from J; bases unmatched to any gene: 1. CDR3 residues: CASSEDRGDEKLFF. As DNA, the CDR3 is TGTGCCAGCAGTGAGGACAGGGGGGATGAAAAACTGTTTTTT.

In this sample, this clone turned up a few times. The same CDR3 also results from other DNA sequences found in this sample. This chain uses TRBV3-1 (or the pseudogene TRBV3-2) with TRBJ1-5; the match to TRBD1 covers 12 bases. The CDR3 is made up of 16 amino acids. After removal of 1 base from V and 6 bases from J, the junction contained 4 bases not matched to a gene. CDR1 is LGHDT, CDR2 YNNKEL, per germline (reference sequence). The DNA for the CDR3 is TGTGCCAGCAGCCAAGCCGGGACAGGGGGCAGTCAGCCCCAGCATTTT. It yields the protein CASSQAGTGGSQPQHF.

The chain employs TRBV10-3 and TRBJ1-1; TRBD1 matches at 7 bases. The CDR3 runs to 16 residues. Looked up from germline, CDR1 is ENHRY and CDR2 is SYGVKD. V was pared by 3 bases and J by 4 bases, with 11 bases of the junction left unmatched. DNA of the CDR3: TGTGCCATCAGTGAAAGTGACAGGGAAGAGGTCACTGAAGCTTTCTTT. Residues: CAISESDREEVTEAFF.

This clone was seen only once. V gene TRBV7-9 combines with J gene TRBJ1-2, with D possibly TRBD1 on 5 matching bases. In germline, CDR1 is SEHNR, CDR2 FQNEAQ (reference sequence). There are 15 residues in the CDR3. The V and J ends lost 5 bases and 0 bases respectively, with 13 bases between them. The CDR3 is CASSIGTASNYGYTF. The CDR3 bases are TGTGCCAGCAGCATTGGGACTGCCTCTAACTATGGCTACACCTTC.

V and J are TRBV7-9 and TRBJ1-4, with 7 bases lining up with TRBD1. There are 16 residues in the CDR3. The germline CDR1 and CDR2 sequences are SEHNR and FQNEAQ (reference sequence). Trimming took 5 bases from V and 7 from J; bases not matched to a gene: 13. CDR3: CASSTGQVAYGEKLFF. The CDR3, as DNA: TGTGCCAGCAGCACAGGACAGGTAGCGTACGGTGAAAAACTGTTTTTT.

V gene TRBV12-3 or TRBV12-4 combines with J gene TRBJ2-5; 8 bases fit TRBD2. Trimming at V came to 5 bases and at J to 7 bases, leaving 3 bases not matched to a gene. The length of the CDR3 is 12 residues. The CDR3 DNA reads as TGTGCCAGCAGTGATCGGGGGGGGACCCAGTACTTC. Its translation: CASSDRGGTQYF.

The chain couples TRBV6-5 to TRBJ1-5; 8 positions match TRBD1. With V trimmed by 2 bases and J by 4 bases, 4 bases remained unmatched. CDR3 length: 15 amino acids. Germline V gene sequence: CDR1 MNHEY, CDR2 SVGAGI. CDR3 nucleotide sequence: TGTGCCAGCAGTTACAGGCAGGGGGCTAATCAGCCCCAGCATTTT. This gives the protein CASSYRQGANQPQHF.